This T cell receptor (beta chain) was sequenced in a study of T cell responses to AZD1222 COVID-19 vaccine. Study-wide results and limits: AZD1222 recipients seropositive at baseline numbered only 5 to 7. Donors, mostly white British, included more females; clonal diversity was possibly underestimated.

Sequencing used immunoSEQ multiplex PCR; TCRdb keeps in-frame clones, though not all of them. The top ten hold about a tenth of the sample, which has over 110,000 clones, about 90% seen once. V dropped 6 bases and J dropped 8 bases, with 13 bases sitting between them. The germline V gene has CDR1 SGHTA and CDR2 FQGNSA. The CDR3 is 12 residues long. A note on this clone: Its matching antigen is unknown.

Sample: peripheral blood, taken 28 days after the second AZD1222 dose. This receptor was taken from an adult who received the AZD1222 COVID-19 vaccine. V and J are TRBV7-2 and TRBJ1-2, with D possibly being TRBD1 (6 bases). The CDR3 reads CASRREGEGYTF. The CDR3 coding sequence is TGTGCCAGCAGGCGGGAGGGGGAAGGCTACACCTTC.